This is a list of T cell receptor beta chains from one sample in a study of vaccination effects on CD4 cells after COVID-19. These receptors are not linked to any known antigen. TCRdb's table, derived via immunoSEQ multiplex PCR, lists solely in-frame clones and lacks some. Of more than 35,000 clones in the sample, around 80% were seen once. The material was CD4+ T cells from PBMCs cultured without peptide, obtained before COVID-19 vaccination. The source is a human donor who received a COVID-19 vaccine. The CDR3 runs from the conserved cysteine through the conserved F or W. A D gene is named only where the DNA matches it firmly. Rows give clone size only sometimes, using once, few, many, or a class for an expanded clone.

d_call	clone_size	j_call	v_call	cdr3_aa	cdr3_nt
TRBD1	-	TRBJ1-5	TRBV6-1	CASSEAKTGGNWPQHF	TGTGCCAGCAGTGAAGCGAAGACAGGGGGCAATTGGCCCCAGCATTTT
-	-	TRBJ1-3	TRBV7-3	CASSITTGPGNTIYF	TGTGCCAGCAGCATAACGACAGGACCAGGAAACACCATATATTTT
-	-	TRBJ1-5	TRBV2	CASSRTGLSNQPQHF	TGTGCCAGCAGTCGTACAGGGCTTAGCAATCAGCCCCAGCATTTT
-	few	TRBJ2-1	TRBV19	CASSPPGSYNEQFF	TGTGCCAGTAGTCCCCCCGGATCCTACAATGAGCAGTTCTTC
TRBD2	-	TRBJ2-5	TRBV4-1	CASSQGRGNQETQYF	TGCGCCAGCAGCCAAGGGCGGGGGAACCAAGAGACCCAGTACTTC
-	few	TRBJ2-1	TRBV6-5	CASSPDRSSYNEQFF	TGTGCCAGCAGCCCCGACAGGAGCTCCTACAATGAGCAGTTCTTC
-	-	TRBJ1-1	TRBV18	CASSPRPRGGTEAFF	TGTGCCAGCTCACCACGACCCCGGGGCGGCACTGAAGCTTTCTTT
-	-	TRBJ1-2	TRBV6-5	CASRLQGDYYGYTF	TGTGCCAGCAGGTTACAGGGAGACTACTATGGCTACACCTTC
TRBD1	-	TRBJ2-1	TRBV19	CASSTRQGAHDEQFF	TGTGCCAGTAGTACTAGACAGGGGGCTCACGATGAGCAGTTCTTC
-	-	TRBJ1-6	TRBV6-5	CASVTAYNSPLHF	TGTGCCAGCGTGACAGCCTATAATTCACCCCTCCACTTT
TRBD2	-	TRBJ2-3	TRBV9	CASSVAPRGDITDTQYF	TGTGCCAGCAGCGTAGCCCCGCGGGGGGACATCACAGATACGCAGTATTTT
-	few	TRBJ1-3	TRBV7-3	CASSSGSSGNTIYF	TGTGCCAGCAGCTCCGGGAGCTCTGGAAACACCATATATTTT
TRBD1	once	TRBJ2-5	TRBV4-3	CASSQERGRETQYF	TGCGCCAGCAGCCAAGAAAGGGGGCGAGAGACCCAGTACTTC
-	large	TRBJ1-2	TRBV30	CAWSTPWDYGYTF	TGTGCCTGGTCCACACCGTGGGACTATGGCTACACCTTC
-	-	TRBJ1-4	TRBV30	CAWSLGGEKLFF	TGTGCCTGGAGTCTGGGGGGTGAAAAACTGTTTTTT